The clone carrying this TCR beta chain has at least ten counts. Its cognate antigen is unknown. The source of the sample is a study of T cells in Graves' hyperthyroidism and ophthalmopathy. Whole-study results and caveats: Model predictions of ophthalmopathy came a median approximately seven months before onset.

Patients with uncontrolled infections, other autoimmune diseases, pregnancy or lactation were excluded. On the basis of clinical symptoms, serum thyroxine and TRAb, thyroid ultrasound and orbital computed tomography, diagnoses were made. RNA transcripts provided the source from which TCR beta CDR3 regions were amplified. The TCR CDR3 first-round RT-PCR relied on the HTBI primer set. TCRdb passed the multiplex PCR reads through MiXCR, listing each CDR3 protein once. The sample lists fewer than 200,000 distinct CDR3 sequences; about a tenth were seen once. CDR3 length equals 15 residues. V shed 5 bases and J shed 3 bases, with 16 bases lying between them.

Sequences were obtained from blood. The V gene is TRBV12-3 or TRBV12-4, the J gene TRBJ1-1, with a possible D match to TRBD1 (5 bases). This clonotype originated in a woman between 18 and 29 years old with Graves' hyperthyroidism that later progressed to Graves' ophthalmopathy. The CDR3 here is CASSIRTGAYTEAFF. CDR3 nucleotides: TGTGCCAGCAGTATACGTACAGGAGCGTACACTGAAGCTTTCTTT.